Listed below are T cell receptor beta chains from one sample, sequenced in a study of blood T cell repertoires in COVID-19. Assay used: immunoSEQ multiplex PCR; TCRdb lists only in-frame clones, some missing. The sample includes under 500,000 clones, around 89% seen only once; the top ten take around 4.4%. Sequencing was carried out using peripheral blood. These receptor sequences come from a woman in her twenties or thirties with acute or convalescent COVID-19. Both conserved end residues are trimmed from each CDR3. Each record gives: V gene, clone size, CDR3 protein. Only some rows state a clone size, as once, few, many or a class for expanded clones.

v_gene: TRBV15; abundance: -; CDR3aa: ATSRGQSDDYGYT
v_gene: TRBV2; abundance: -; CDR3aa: ASSGSTGYETQY
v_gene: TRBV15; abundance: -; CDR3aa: ATSREAGPNNEKLF
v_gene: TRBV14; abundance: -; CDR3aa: ASSRSFNEKLF
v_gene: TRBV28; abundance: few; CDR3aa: ASSASGGGSSYNEQF
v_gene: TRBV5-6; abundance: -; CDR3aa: ASSFGTGGGYT
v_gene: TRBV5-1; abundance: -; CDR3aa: ASSLGVGGADTQY
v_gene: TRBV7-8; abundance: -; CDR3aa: ASSTGGVGANVLT
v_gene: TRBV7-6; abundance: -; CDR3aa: ASSLGTGAANTEAF
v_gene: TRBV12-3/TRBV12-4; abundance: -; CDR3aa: ASSFVGVNEQY
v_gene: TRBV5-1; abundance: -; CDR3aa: ASSMGNEAF
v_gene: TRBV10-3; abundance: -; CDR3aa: AISDPIGRGDTTDTQY
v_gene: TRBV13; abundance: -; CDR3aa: ASSLGRGLYEQY
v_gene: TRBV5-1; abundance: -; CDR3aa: ASSLTPQGWGTEAF
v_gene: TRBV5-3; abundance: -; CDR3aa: ARSVGTWTNSPLH
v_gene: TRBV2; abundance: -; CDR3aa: ASSDYRGQTYNSPLH
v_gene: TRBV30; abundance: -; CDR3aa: AWSRDRVNTEAF
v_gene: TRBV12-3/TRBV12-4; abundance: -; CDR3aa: ASSFLPGNTIY
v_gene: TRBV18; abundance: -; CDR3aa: ASSQDRNYGYT
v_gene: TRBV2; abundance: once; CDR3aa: ASQGPAGGGELF
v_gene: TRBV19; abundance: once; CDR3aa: ASSIGLDNTGELF
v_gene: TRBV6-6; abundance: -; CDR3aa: ASSYVFGRLGETQY
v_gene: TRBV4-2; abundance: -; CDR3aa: ASSQDGPHTGELF
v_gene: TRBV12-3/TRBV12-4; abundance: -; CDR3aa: ASSPRGDTQY
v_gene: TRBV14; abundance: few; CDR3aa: ASSHVKGAGNTIY
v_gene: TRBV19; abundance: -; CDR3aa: ASSPYRPTGELF
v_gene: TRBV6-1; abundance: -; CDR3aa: ASSEAWGRDYGYT
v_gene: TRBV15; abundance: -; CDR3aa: ATRARQEDSPLH
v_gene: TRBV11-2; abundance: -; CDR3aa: ASSLGTGAPNIQY
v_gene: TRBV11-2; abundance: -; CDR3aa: ASRLRVAGYSEQY
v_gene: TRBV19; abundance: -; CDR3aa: ASSGQRGTPDTQY
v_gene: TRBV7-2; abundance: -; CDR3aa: ASSSRRDNSPLH
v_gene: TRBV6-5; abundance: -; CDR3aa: ASGRTGGGEQY
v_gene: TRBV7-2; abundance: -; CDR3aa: ASSLGGQGDEKLF
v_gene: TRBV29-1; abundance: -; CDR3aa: SVEFRGNTEAF
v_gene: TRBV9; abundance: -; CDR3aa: ASSPWSPTGELF
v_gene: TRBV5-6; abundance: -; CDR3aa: ASSLGRTGNTIY
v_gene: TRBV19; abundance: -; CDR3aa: ASSRMTSGGAHEQF
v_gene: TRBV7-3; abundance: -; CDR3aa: ASSLTRGGDYNEQF
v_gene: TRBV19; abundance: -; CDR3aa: ASRKGDRTNEKLF
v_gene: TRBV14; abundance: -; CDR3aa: ASSQVAGWNYGYT
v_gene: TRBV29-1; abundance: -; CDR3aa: SVEDGGVGEAF
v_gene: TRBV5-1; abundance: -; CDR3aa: ASSLGQVDSPLH
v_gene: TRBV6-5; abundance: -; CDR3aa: ATQPERQRLYGYT
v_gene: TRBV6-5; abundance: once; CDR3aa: ASSYFSGGLTEAF
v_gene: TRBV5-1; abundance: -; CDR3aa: ASSLARPGETQY
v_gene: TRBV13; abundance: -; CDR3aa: ASSSLLSRASYNEQF
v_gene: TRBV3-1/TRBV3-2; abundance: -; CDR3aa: ASSQGEVRDGELF
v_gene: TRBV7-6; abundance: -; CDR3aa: ASSLGTSGGDTDTQY
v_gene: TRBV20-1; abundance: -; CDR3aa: SASGGYEQY
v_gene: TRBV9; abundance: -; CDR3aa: ASSVVRLPTSGRPSTDTQY
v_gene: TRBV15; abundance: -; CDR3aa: ATSRDSTGRKRTEAF
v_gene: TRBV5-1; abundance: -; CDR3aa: ASSSGTGSNQPQH
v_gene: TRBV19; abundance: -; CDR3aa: ATEGRDYGYT